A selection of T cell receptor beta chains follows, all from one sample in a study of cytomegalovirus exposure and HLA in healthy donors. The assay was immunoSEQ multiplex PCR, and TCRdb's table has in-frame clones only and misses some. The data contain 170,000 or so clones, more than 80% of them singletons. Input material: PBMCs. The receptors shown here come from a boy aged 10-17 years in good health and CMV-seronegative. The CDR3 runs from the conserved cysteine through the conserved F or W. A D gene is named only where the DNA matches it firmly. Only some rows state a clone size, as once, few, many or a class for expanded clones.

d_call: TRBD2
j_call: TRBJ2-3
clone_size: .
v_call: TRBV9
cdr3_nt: TGTGCCAGCAGCCCGACTAGCGGGAGAATGACAGATACGCAGTATTTT
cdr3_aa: CASSPTSGRMTDTQYF

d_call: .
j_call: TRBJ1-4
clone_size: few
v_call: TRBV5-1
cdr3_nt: TGCGCCAGCAGCTTGGCACAGGGTGATGAAAAACTGTTTTTT
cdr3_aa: CASSLAQGDEKLFF

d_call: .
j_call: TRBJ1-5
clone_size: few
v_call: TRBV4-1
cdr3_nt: TGCGCCAGCAGCCAAGAAGGGGCCTATAGCAATCAGCCCCAGCATTTT
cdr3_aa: CASSQEGAYSNQPQHF

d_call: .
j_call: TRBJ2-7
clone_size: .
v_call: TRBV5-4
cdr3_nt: TGTGCCAGCAGCTCCTATAGCGATTCCCCCGAGCAGTACTTC
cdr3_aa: CASSSYSDSPEQYF

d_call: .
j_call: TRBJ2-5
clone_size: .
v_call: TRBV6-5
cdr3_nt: TGTGCCAGCAGCGGTCTCGGAGAGACCCAGTACTTC
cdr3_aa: CASSGLGETQYF

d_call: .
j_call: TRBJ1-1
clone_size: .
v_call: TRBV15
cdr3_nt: TGTGCCACCAGCAGAGATCGAGGGTTGAACTCTGAAGCTTTCTTT
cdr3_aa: CATSRDRGLNSEAFF

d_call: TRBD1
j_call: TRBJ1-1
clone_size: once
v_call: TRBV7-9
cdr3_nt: TGTGCCAGCAGCTCGCTTGGGACAGGGGGAATGAACACTGAAGCTTTCTTT
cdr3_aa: CASSSLGTGGMNTEAFF

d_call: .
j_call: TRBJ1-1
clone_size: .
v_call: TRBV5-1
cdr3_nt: TGCGCCAGCAGTCTGGGAGCTGAAGCTTTCTTT
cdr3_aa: CASSLGAEAFF

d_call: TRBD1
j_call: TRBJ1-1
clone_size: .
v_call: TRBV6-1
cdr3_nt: TGTGCCAGCAGTGTTACAGGGGGCACTGAAGCTTTCTTT
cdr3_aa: CASSVTGGTEAFF

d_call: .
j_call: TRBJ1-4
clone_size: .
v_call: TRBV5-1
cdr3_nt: TGCGCCAGCAGCCCGGAGCCCGATGAAAAACTGTTTTTT
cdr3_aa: CASSPEPDEKLFF

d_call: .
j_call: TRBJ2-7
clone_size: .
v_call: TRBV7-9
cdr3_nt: TGTGCCAGCAGTAAGCCCGACGGCAGGGGCTCCTACGAGCAGTACTTC
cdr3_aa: CASSKPDGRGSYEQYF

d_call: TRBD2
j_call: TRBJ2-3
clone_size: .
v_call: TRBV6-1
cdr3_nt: TGTGCCAGCAGTGAATTGGGACTAGCGGGAGTGCGCACAGATACGCAGTATTTT
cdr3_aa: CASSELGLAGVRTDTQYF

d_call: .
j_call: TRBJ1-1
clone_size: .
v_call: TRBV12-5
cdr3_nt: TGTGCTAGTGGTTTTATCGCGGGACTGAACACTGAAGCTTTCTTT
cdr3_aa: CASGFIAGLNTEAFF

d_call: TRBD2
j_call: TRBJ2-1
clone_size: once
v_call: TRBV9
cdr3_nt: TGTGCCAGCAGCCGAACCCAGACTAGCGGGAGGGCGAATGAGCAGTTCTTC
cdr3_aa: CASSRTQTSGRANEQFF

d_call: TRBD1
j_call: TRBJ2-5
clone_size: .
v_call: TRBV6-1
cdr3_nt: TGTGCCAGCAGTTTGACAGGGGGGACCCAGTACTTC
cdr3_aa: CASSLTGGTQYF

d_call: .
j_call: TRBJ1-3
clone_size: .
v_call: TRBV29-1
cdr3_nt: TGCAGCGTTGAAGATCCGTCCGTCGGTGGAAACACCATATATTTT
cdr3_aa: CSVEDPSVGGNTIYF

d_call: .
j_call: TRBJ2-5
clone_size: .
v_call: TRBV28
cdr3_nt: TGTGCCAGCAGTTTTCTGACAACGGCAGAGACCCAGTACTTC
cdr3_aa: CASSFLTTAETQYF

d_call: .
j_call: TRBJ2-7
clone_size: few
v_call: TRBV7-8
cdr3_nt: TGTGCCAGCAGCACCACTCAGGGTCGCGAGCAGTACTTC
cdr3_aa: CASSTTQGREQYF

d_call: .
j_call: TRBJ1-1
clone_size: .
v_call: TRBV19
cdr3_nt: TGTGCCAGTAGTATATATTCCGGGGTGAACACTGAAGCTTTCTTT
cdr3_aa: CASSIYSGVNTEAFF

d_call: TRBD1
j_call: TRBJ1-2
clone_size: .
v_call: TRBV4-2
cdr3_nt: TGTGCCAGCAGCCTTGCTTACCCTACAGGGGGTGTGGGGGGCTACACCTTC
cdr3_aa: CASSLAYPTGGVGGYTF

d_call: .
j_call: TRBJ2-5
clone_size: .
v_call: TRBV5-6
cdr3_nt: TGTGCCAGCAGCTTGAAGACGGCTGACTTTCAAGAGACCCAGTACTTC
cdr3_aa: CASSLKTADFQETQYF

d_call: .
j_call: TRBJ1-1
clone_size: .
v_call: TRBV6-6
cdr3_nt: TGTGCCAGCAGTTTAACGGCACAGGGTTTCTTT
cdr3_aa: CASSLTAQGFF

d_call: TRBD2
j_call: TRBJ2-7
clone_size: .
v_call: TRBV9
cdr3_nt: TGTGCCAGCAGCGTAGCGGCTAGCGGCGCCTACGAGCAGTACTTC
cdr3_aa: CASSVAASGAYEQYF

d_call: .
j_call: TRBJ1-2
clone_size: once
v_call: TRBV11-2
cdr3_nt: TGTGCCAGCAGCTTAGTAACAGGGAGGGTCGGCTATGGCTACACCTTC
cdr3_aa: CASSLVTGRVGYGYTF

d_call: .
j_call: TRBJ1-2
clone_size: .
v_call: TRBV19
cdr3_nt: TGTGCCAGTAGTATACGGGCAGGGCTTGGCTACACCTTC
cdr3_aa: CASSIRAGLGYTF

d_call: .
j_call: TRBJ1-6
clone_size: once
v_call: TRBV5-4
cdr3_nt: TGTGCCAGCAGCTTGGTGGAGAGTTCACCCCTCCACTTT
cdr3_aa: CASSLVESSPLHF

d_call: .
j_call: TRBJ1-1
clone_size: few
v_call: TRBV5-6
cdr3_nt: TGTGCCAGCAGCTTGGGGTGGGGGGTCGGTGAAGCTTTCTTT
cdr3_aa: CASSLGWGVGEAFF

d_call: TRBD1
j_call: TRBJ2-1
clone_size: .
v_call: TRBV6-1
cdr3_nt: TGTGCCAGCAGTGAAAGGGCAAGGACAGGCTCGAATGAGCAGTTCTTC
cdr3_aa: CASSERARTGSNEQFF

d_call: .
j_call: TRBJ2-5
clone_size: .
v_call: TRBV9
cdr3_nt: TGTGCCAGCAGCGTAGGGGGTCTCGGGCAGGGGGAGACCCAGTACTTC
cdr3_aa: CASSVGGLGQGETQYF

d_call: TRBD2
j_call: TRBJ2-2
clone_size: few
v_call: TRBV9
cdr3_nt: TGTGCCAGCAGACCAACTAGCGGCAACACCGGGGAGCTGTTTTTT
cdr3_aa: CASRPTSGNTGELFF

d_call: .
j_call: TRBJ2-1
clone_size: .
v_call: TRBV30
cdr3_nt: TGTGCCTGGAGGGAGAATTACAAGAGGAATGAGCAGTTCTTC
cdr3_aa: CAWRENYKRNEQFF

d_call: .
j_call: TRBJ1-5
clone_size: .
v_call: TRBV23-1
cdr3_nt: TGCGGAGAAAGATGGGGGGGCAATCAGCCCCAGCATTTT
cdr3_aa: CGERWGGNQPQHF

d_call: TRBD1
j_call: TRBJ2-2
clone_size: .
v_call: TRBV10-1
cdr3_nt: TGCGCCAGCAGTAGGGACAGGGACACCGGGGAGCTGTTTTTT
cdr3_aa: CASSRDRDTGELFF

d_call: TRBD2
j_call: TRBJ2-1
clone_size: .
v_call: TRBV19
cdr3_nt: TGTGCCAGTAGTATAGATGGGACTAGCGGGAATGAGCAGTTCTTC
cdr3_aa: CASSIDGTSGNEQFF

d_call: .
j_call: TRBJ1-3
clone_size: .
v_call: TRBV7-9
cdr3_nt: TGTGCCAGCAGCTTAGGTTACGGTAGCTCTGGAAACACCATATATTTT
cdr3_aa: CASSLGYGSSGNTIYF

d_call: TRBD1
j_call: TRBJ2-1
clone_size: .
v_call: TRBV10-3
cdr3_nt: TGTGCCGTATCGGACAGGGGATATGGCAATGAGCAGTTCTTC
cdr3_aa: CAVSDRGYGNEQFF

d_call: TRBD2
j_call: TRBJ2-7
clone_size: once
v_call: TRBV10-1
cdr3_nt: TGCGCCAGCAGTTCTGGACTAGCGGGAGTCGAGCAGTACTTC
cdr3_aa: CASSSGLAGVEQYF

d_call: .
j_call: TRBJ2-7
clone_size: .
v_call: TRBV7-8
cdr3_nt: TGTGCCAGCAGCTTATTAGTCTGGGGGCAAAACAACTACGAGCAGTACTTC
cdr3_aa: CASSLLVWGQNNYEQYF

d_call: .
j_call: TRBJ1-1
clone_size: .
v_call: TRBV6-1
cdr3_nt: TGTGCCAGCAGTGAATTGGGGGCATGGGCTTTCTTT
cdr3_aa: CASSELGAWAFF

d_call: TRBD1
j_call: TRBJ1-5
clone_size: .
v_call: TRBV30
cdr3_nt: TGTGCCTGGAGTGGGGACAGCGTAAATCAGCCCCAGCATTTT
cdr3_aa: CAWSGDSVNQPQHF

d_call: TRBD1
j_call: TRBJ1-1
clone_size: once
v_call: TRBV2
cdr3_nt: TGTGCCAGCAGTGCCCGGGACAGGGCAACTGAAGCTTTCTTT
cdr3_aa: CASSARDRATEAFF

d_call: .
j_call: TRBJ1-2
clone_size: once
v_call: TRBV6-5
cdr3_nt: TGTGCCAGCAGTCCCTTGGGGGGGCGCCGCTATGGCTACACCTTC
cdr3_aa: CASSPLGGRRYGYTF

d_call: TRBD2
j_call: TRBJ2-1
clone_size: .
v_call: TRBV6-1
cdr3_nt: TGTGCCAGCAGTGTTACTGTAGCGGGGGGGTCCTACAATGAGCAGTTCTTC
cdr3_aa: CASSVTVAGGSYNEQFF

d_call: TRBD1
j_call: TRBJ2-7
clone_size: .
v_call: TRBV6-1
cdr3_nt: TGTGCCAGCACCCACGGACAGGACGAGGACTTC
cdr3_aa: CASTHGQDEDF

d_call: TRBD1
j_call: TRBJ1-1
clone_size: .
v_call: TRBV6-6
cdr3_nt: TGTGCCAGCAGAGTAGACAGGGCATCTGAAGCTTTCTTT
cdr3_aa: CASRVDRASEAFF